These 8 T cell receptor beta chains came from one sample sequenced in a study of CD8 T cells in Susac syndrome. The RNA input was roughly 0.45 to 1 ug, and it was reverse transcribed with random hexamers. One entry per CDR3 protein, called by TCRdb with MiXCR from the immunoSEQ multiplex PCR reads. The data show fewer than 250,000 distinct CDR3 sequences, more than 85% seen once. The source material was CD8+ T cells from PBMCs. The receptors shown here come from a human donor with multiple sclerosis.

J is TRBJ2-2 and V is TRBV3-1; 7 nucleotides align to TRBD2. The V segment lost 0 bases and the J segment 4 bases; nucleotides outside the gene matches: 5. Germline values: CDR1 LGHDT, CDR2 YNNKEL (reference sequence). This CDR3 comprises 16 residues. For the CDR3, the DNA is TGTGCCAGCAGCCAAGAAAGGAGCGGGGCCACCGGGGAGCTGTTTTTT. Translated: CASSQERSGATGELFF.

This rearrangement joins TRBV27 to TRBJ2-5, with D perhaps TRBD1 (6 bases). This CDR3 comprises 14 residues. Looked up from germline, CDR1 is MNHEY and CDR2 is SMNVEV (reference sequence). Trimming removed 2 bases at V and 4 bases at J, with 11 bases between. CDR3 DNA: TGTGCCAGCAGTTTAGGGCCAGGGGTAGAGACCCAGTACTTC. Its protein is CASSLGPGVETQYF.

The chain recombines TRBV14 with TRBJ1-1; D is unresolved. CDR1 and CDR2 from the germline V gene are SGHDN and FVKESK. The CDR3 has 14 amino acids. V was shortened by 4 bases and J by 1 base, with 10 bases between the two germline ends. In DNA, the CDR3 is TGTGCCAGCAGCCCCGGAGAGAAGAACACTGAAGCTTTCTTT. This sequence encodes CASSPGEKNTEAFF.

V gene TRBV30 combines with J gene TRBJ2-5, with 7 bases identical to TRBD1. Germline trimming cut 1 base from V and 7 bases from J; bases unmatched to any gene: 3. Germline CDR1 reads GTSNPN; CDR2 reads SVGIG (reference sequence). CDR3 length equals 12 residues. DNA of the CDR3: TGTGCCTGGAGTGGACAGGGCGGGACCCAGTACTTC. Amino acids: CAWSGQGGTQYF.

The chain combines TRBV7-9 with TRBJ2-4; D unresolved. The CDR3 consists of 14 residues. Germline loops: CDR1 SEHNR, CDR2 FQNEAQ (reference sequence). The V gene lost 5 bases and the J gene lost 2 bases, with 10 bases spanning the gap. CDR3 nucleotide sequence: TGTGCCAGCAGCCGCCCAGGTTCCAAAAACATTCAGTACTTC. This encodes CASSRPGSKNIQYF. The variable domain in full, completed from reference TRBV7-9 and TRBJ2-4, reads DTGVSQNPRHKITKRGQNVTFRCDPISEHNRLYWYRQTLGQGPEFLTYFQNEAQLEKSRLLSDRFSAERPKGSFSTLEIQRTEQGDSAMYLCASSRPGSKNIQYFGAGTRLSVL.

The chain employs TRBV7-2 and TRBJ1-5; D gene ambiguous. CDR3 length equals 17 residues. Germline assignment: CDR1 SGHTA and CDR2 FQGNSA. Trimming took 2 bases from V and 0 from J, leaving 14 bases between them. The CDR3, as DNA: TGTGCCAGCAGCTTATCGCTGGCACCCTATAGCAATCAGCCCCAGCATTTT. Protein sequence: CASSLSLAPYSNQPQHF.

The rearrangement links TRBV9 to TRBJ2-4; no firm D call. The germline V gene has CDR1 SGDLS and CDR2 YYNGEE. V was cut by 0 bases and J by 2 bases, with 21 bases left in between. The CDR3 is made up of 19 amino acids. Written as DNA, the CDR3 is TGTGCCAGCAGCGTAGTGGCCCAGGTTTGGAACCTAACCAAAAACATTCAGTACTTC. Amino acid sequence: CASSVVAQVWNLTKNIQYF.

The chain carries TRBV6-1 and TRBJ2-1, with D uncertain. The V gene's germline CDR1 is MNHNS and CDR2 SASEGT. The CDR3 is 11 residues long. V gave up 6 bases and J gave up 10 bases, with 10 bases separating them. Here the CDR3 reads CASSLRVEQFF. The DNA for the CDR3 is TGTGCCAGCAGCCTTCGGGTAGAGCAGTTCTTC.